A single sample is the source of the 22 T cell receptor beta chains below, sequenced in a study of beta chain features in type 1 diabetes. Whole-study results and caveats: The study found moderately but significantly shorter TCRB CDR3s in all four CD4+ subsets of Type 1 diabetes patients.

No antigen has been identified for these receptors. Sequenced material consisted of expressed TCRB transcripts (all of the isolated RNA was reverse transcribed). TCRdb's table, derived via immunoSEQ multiplex PCR, lists solely in-frame clones and lacks some. Among around 360,000 clones listed, around 13% were seen once. Specimen: naive CD4+ T cells from blood. The receptors stem from a woman younger than 30 with type 1 diabetes.

This sequence joins TRBV29-1 and TRBJ1-1; D not resolved. The CDR3 totals 11 residues. V lost 4 bases to trimming and J lost 6 bases, with 9 bases between them. Germline assignment: CDR1 SQVTM and CDR2 ANQGSEA. This chain's CDR3 is CSVGGVSEAFF. The CDR3 DNA is TGCAGCGTTGGCGGCGTGTCTGAAGCTTTCTTT.

V gene TRBV5-6 combines with J gene TRBJ1-1; D is perhaps TRBD1 (6 bases). V lost 4 bases and J 4 bases, leaving 11 bases between the germline ends. This CDR3 has 13 amino acids. The germline V gene encodes CDR1 SGHDT and CDR2 YYEEEE. CDR3 sequence (DNA): TGTGCCAGCAGCGGTGTGGGGGCCACTGAAGCTTTCTTT. Translation gives CASSGVGATEAFF. The variable domain in full, completed from reference TRBV5-6 and TRBJ1-1, reads DAGVTQSPTHLIKTRGQQVTLRCSPKSGHDTVSWYQQALGQGPQFIFQYYEEEERQRGNFPDRFSGHQFPNYSSELNVNALLLGDSALYLCASSGVGATEAFFGQGTRLTVV.

The rearrangement joins TRBV30 to TRBJ1-1, with D perhaps matching TRBD1 (6 bases). Trimming removed 3 bases from V and 2 bases from J, with 10 bases in between. Germline assignment: CDR1 GTSNPN and CDR2 SVGIG (reference sequence). The CDR3 is made up of 13 amino acids. The CDR3 DNA follows: TGTGCCTGGAGAACAGGGAAAAACACTGAAGCTTTCTTT. Protein: CAWRTGKNTEAFF. Drawing the rest from reference TRBV30 and TRBJ1-1, the complete variable domain is SQTIHQWPATLVQPVGSPLSLECTVEGTSNPNLYWYRQAAGRGLQLLFYSVGIGQISSEVPQNLSASRPQDRQFILSSKKLLLSDSGFYLCAWRTGKNTEAFFGQGTRLTVV.

The chain joins TRBV29-1 to TRBJ1-1; 7 positions agree with TRBD1. The CDR3 loop spans 15 amino acids. V lost 4 bases and J lost 0; bases outside the gene matches: 8. From germline, CDR1 is SQVTM and CDR2 ANQGSEA. In DNA form, the CDR3 reads TGCAGCGTTGGCCCAACAGGGGCGGTGAACACTGAAGCTTTCTTT. The encoded protein is CSVGPTGAVNTEAFF. Full variable domain (outside the CDR3, taken from reference TRBV29-1 and TRBJ1-1): SAVISQKPSRDICQRGTSLTIQCQVDSQVTMMFWYRQQPGQSLTLIATANQGSEATYESGFVIDKFPISRPNLTFSTLTVSNMSPEDSSIYLCSVGPTGAVNTEAFFGQGTRLTVV.

This clone has only a few counts. The V and J genes are TRBV6-5 and TRBJ2-2, with D unresolved. The CDR3 is 14 amino acids. The V gene lost 8 bases and the J gene lost 6 bases, with 16 bases spanning the gap. CDR1 is MNHEY and CDR2 is SVGAGI in the germline V gene. CDR3 coding DNA: TGTGCCAGCCGCCCCTTAGTTATCCCCGGGGAGCTGTTTTTT. It translates to CASRPLVIPGELFF.

There are a few counts of this clone. The chain employs TRBV6-6 and TRBJ2-7; a weak D match, TRBD2 (6 bases). The length of the CDR3 is 15 residues. The V gene's germline CDR1 is MNHNY and CDR2 SVGAGI (reference sequence). The germline V and J ends were trimmed by 2 bases and 0 bases, with 11 bases remaining between them. The CDR3 DNA reads TGTGCCAGCAGTTACCCGGGGAGGAGCTCCTACGAGCAGTACTTC. This codes for CASSYPGRSSYEQYF.

Only a few counts were recorded for this clone. The genes are TRBV5-4 and TRBJ2-7; 7 bases line up with TRBD2. Germline V CDR1 and CDR2: SGHNT, YYREEE (reference sequence). This CDR3 contains 14 residues. V dropped 7 bases and J dropped 2; count of bases not matched to a gene: 9. The CDR3 region is CASSRAAGAYEQYF. The DNA of the CDR3 is TGTGCCAGCTCAAGGGCGGCGGGGGCCTACGAGCAGTACTTC.

The chain carries TRBV18 and TRBJ2-1, with D possibly being TRBD1 (6 bases). This CDR3 comprises 15 residues. CDR1 is KGHSH, CDR2 LQKENI, per germline. Trimming stripped 3 bases from V and 2 bases from J, with 11 bases between. DNA for the CDR3: TGTGCCAGCTCACCCGTGGGGGACACCTACAATGAGCAGTTCTTC. Translation gives CASSPVGDTYNEQFF.

The rearrangement uses TRBV28 and TRBJ1-5; tentative D call: TRBD1 (5 bases). The CDR3 is 15 residues long. Germline V lookup: CDR1 MDHEN, CDR2 SYDVKM. The V and J ends lost 7 bases and 3 bases respectively, with 16 bases between them. The CDR3 sequence is CASILGAGFNQPQHF. CDR3 bases: TGTGCCAGCATCTTAGGGGCAGGGTTCAATCAGCCCCAGCATTTT.

The J gene is TRBJ1-2, the V gene TRBV7-9; 9 nucleotides align to TRBD1. Trimming at V came to 2 bases and at J to 2 bases, leaving 12 bases not matched to a gene. Germline V CDR1 and CDR2: SEHNR, FQNEAQ (reference sequence). The CDR3 contains 18 residues. The CDR3 region is CASSLSEFGTGSNYGYTF. In DNA, the CDR3 is TGTGCCAGCAGCTTAAGTGAGTTCGGGACAGGGTCAAACTATGGCTACACCTTC.

V is TRBV9 and J is TRBJ2-7, with 7 bases lining up with TRBD2. V shed 0 bases, J shed 2 bases, and the junction held 5 bases outside the gene matches. This CDR3 has 15 amino acids. Per the germline V gene, CDR1 is SGDLS and CDR2 is YYNGEE. Written as DNA, the CDR3 is TGTGCCAGCAGCGTAGATTCTAGCGGACCCTACGAGCAGTACTTC. Translation: CASSVDSSGPYEQYF.

This clone was recorded a few times. This sequence joins TRBV25-1 and TRBJ1-1; D unresolved. The V and J ends lost 7 bases and 5 bases respectively, with 14 bases between them. Germline CDR1 and CDR2: MGHDK and SYGVNS. This CDR3 contains 13 residues. The CDR3 here is CASTEAGGTEAFF. The CDR3 DNA is TGTGCCAGCACCGAGGCAGGAGGGACTGAAGCTTTCTTT.

This chain links TRBV7-2 with TRBJ2-1; D might be TRBD1 (5 bases). This CDR3 has 16 amino acids. The V end lost 5 bases, the J end lost 9 bases, and 23 bases lay between the germline ends. The germline V gene has CDR1 SGHTA and CDR2 FQGNSA. The CDR3: CASSAPGHGPFGEQFF. In nucleotides, the CDR3 is TGTGCCAGCAGCGCCCCAGGACACGGGCCTTTCGGTGAGCAGTTCTTC.

V is TRBV29-1 and J is TRBJ2-7; 9 bases fit TRBD2. The length of the CDR3 is 14 residues. Unmatched junction bases numbered 5, after V lost 4 bases and J lost 1 base. Germline CDR1 and CDR2: SQVTM and ANQGSEA. The CDR3 DNA reads as TGCAGCGTTGCCGTGGCGGGAGGGTCCTACGAGCAGTACTTC. It yields the protein CSVAVAGGSYEQYF.

The chain has TRBV30 and TRBJ2-3; D uncertain. The ends were cut back, 5 bases at V and 4 bases at J, with 7 bases in the middle. From germline, CDR1 is GTSNPN and CDR2 SVGIG (reference sequence). The CDR3 is 11 residues long. CDR3 protein: CAWRTADTQYF. In DNA, the CDR3 is TGTGCCTGGCGTACGGCAGATACGCAGTATTTT.

V gene TRBV6-6 combines with J gene TRBJ2-3; maybe TRBD2 (7 bases). Germline V CDR1 and CDR2: MNHNY, SVGAGI (reference sequence). This CDR3 comprises 16 residues. V was clipped by 6 bases and J by 0 bases, with 16 bases between them. CDR3 DNA sequence: TGTGCCAGCAGCCCCCGAGCGGGGACAAGCACAGATACGCAGTATTTT. Its translation: CASSPRAGTSTDTQYF.

The sample holds a few counts of this clone. CDR3 in DNA: TGTGCCAGCAGCAACAGGGCAGCAGGGGCCAACGTCCTGACTTTC. As protein: CASSNRAAGANVLTF. This rearrangement joins TRBV7-9 to TRBJ2-6, with D tentatively TRBD1 (6 bases). CDR1 and CDR2 (germline): SEHNR, FQNEAQ (reference sequence). This CDR3 has 15 amino acids. V shed 5 bases and J shed 4 bases, with 12 bases lying between them.

This clone has more than one count but fewer than ten. This sequence joins TRBV29-1 and TRBJ2-5, with D tentatively TRBD1 (5 bases). V was trimmed by 3 bases and J by 5 bases, leaving 13 bases between them. Looked up from germline, CDR1 is SQVTM and CDR2 is ANQGSEA. This CDR3 comprises 13 residues. This CDR3 is CSVDPGQGETQYF. Here the CDR3 DNA reads TGCAGCGTTGATCCAGGGCAAGGGGAGACCCAGTACTTC.

This clone occurred a few times. The gene calls are TRBV7-2 and TRBJ2-7, with 8 bases lining up with TRBD2. The V gene end was trimmed by 8 bases and the J gene end by 5 bases; junction bases not matched to a gene: 11. The CDR3 extends over 14 amino acids. The germline gives CDR1 SGHTA, CDR2 FQGNSA. CDR3 loop: CASGPTSGGNEQYF. The CDR3 DNA reads TGTGCCAGCGGACCCACTAGCGGAGGGAACGAGCAGTACTTC.

The J gene is TRBJ2-1, the V gene TRBV18; a weak D match, TRBD2 (6 bases). Between the trimmed V and J ends, which lost 6 bases and 7 bases, there was a span of 19 bases. CDR3 size: 15 residues. CDR1 and CDR2 from the germline V gene are KGHSH and LQKENI. CDR3 residues: CASSPRDSKGNEQFF. CDR3 DNA: TGTGCCAGCTCGCCCCGGGACTCCAAGGGGAATGAGCAGTTCTTC.

This chain links TRBV4-3 with TRBJ2-7; TRBD2 might be the D (5 bases). The CDR3 runs to 15 residues. Germline V gene sequence: CDR1 LGHNA, CDR2 YSLEER. The V end lost 0 bases, the J end lost 3 bases, and 12 bases lay between the germline ends. This chain's CDR3 is CASSQDSLAGYEQYF. The CDR3 region has the DNA TGCGCCAGCAGCCAAGATTCCCTAGCTGGCTACGAGCAGTACTTC.

In this sample, this clone turned up a few times. The chain joins TRBV2 to TRBJ2-1, with TRBD2 as a possible D gene (7 bases). This CDR3 has 15 amino acids. The germline V gene encodes CDR1 SNHLY and CDR2 FYNNEI. Trimming stripped 0 bases from V and 10 bases from J, with 16 bases between. CDR3 amino acids: CASSEALRGRGEQFF. The CDR3 DNA is TGTGCCAGCAGTGAAGCGCTGCGGGGGCGAGGGGAGCAGTTCTTC.